Listed below are T cell receptor beta chains from one sample, sequenced in a study of identical twins. TCRdb fed the 5' RACE reads into MiXCR, producing one record per CDR3 protein. The table includes about 530,000 distinct CDR3 sequences, nearly 15% detected once. Another study also made use of these data, one on yellow fever vaccine responses in identical twins.

Sequenced material: CD4+ T cells sorted from blood. Receptors were obtained from a woman between 18 and 29 years old in good health. Both conserved end residues are part of each CDR3. A D gene is named only where the DNA matches it firmly. Only some rows state a clone size, as once, few, many or a class for expanded clones.

abundance,v_gene,len,j_gene,d_gene,CDR3nt,CDR3aa
few,TRBV20-1,14,TRBJ2-3,.,TGCAGTGCTACCGTCGTGGTAGCCCCAGATACGCAGTATTTT,CSATVVVAPDTQYF
many,TRBV24-1,17,TRBJ2-1,.,TGTGCCACCAGTGACACTAACAGGGTGGGGGCATACAATGAGCAGTTCTTC,CATSDTNRVGAYNEQFF
few,TRBV5-1,17,TRBJ2-1,TRBD2,TGCGCCAGCAGCTTTGGACTAGCGGCCAGCTCCTACAATGAGCAGTTCTTC,CASSFGLAASSYNEQFF
.,TRBV7-3,16,TRBJ2-1,.,TGTGCCAGCAGCTCTCAGGGTAGCGGCCTTTACAATGAGCAGTTCTTC,CASSSQGSGLYNEQFF
.,TRBV12-3/TRBV12-4,14,TRBJ2-7,.,TGTGCCAGCAGTTTAGACGGGGGTCCCTACGAGCAGTACTTC,CASSLDGGPYEQYF
many,TRBV10-3,14,TRBJ1-1,.,TGTGCCATCAGTGAGTCGGGGTTAGCGACTGAAGCTTTCTTT,CAISESGLATEAFF
few,TRBV20-1,15,TRBJ2-1,TRBD2,TGCAGTGCTAGAGCCGGACTAGCGGGAGCAAATGAGCAGTTCTTC,CSARAGLAGANEQFF
few,TRBV5-1,14,TRBJ2-2,.,TGCGCCAGCAGTTTTGACCCAAACACCGGGGAGCTGTTTTTT,CASSFDPNTGELFF
.,TRBV29-1,16,TRBJ2-1,.,TGCAGCGTTGAAGATCTTGAGGGAGTAAATATGGGGGAGCAGTTCTTC,CSVEDLEGVNMGEQFF
few,TRBV5-1,16,TRBJ2-7,.,TGCGCCAGCAGCTCGGTGCGCGGGGACAGAACCTACGAGCAGTACTTC,CASSSVRGDRTYEQYF
few,TRBV10-3,12,TRBJ1-1,.,TGTGCCATCAGTGTCCGAGAGACTGAAGCTTTCTTT,CAISVRETEAFF
few,TRBV5-1,15,TRBJ2-7,.,TGCGCCAGCAGCCCGCGGGACACAAGCTCCTACGAGCAGTACTTC,CASSPRDTSSYEQYF
few,TRBV2,11,TRBJ1-1,.,TGTGCCACTTCCTGGTACACTGAAGCTTTCTTT,CATSWYTEAFF
many,TRBV18,12,TRBJ2-5,.,TGCGCCAGCAGCCGTGACCAAGAGACCCAGTACTTC,CASSRDQETQYF
few,TRBV11-2,14,TRBJ2-1,TRBD2,TGTGCCAGCAGCCCCCCGGGTAGCGGGAATGAGCAGTTCTTC,CASSPPGSGNEQFF
few,TRBV7-2,13,TRBJ2-3,.,TGTGCCAGCAGTATTCCAGGGTCAGATACGCAGTATTTT,CASSIPGSDTQYF
few,TRBV12-5,18,TRBJ2-1,TRBD2,TGTGCTAGTGGTTTGGTATGGTCTAGCGGGAGGGCAACGAATGAGCAGTTCTTC,CASGLVWSSGRATNEQFF
few,TRBV28,17,TRBJ2-6,TRBD1,TGTGCCAGCAGTTTTGCGAGGGACAGCTCTGGGGCCAACGTCCTGACTTTC,CASSFARDSSGANVLTF
.,TRBV29-1,15,TRBJ1-2,.,TGCAGCGTTGAAGCGCCTCCGGGTGGTGACTATGGCTACACCTTC,CSVEAPPGGDYGYTF
.,TRBV4-1,16,TRBJ1-1,.,TGCGCCAGCAGCCAAGCCAGCGCCAGGGGTAGCACTGAAGCTTTCTTT,CASSQASARGSTEAFF
many,TRBV5-1,15,TRBJ1-2,.,TGCGCCAGCAGCTTGGACGGACCTGGCCTCTATGGCTACACCTTC,CASSLDGPGLYGYTF
few,TRBV5-1,16,TRBJ2-1,TRBD2,TGCGCCAGCAGCTTGCCGGGTAGCGGGAGCAAAAATGAGCAGTTCTTC,CASSLPGSGSKNEQFF
.,TRBV11-2,15,TRBJ2-5,.,TGTGCCAGCAGCTTAGGGGTCGGAGGGAGAGAGACCCAGTACTTC,CASSLGVGGRETQYF
.,TRBV6-1,14,TRBJ1-1,TRBD1,TGTGCCAGCAATCGAGACAGGGCGAACACTGAAGCTTTCTTT,CASNRDRANTEAFF
few,TRBV12-3/TRBV12-4,15,TRBJ2-7,.,TGTGCCAGCAGTTTAGTATTGCGGGGACATAAAGAGCAGTACTTC,CASSLVLRGHKEQYF
.,TRBV5-6,14,TRBJ2-2,TRBD1,TGTGCCAGCAGCCCCCGGACAGGGGCCGGGGAGCTGTTTTTT,CASSPRTGAGELFF
few,TRBV12-3/TRBV12-4,13,TRBJ2-1,.,TGTGCCAGCAGTTTAGATGGGGTTAATGAGCAGTTCTTC,CASSLDGVNEQFF
many,TRBV12-3/TRBV12-4,13,TRBJ2-3,.,TGTGCCAGCAGTTTACAACTGCCAGATACGCAGTATTTT,CASSLQLPDTQYF
many,TRBV20-1,13,TRBJ2-1,.,TGCAGTGCTAGACCCCCCCCCTACAATGAGCAGTTCTTC,CSARPPPYNEQFF